Listed below are T cell receptor beta chains from one sample, sequenced in a study of blood T cell repertoires in COVID-19. TCRdb's table, derived via immunoSEQ multiplex PCR, lists solely in-frame clones and lacks some. The sample consists of fewer than 50,000 clones, around 80% of them appearing once. The sequenced material came from peripheral blood. The receptors stem from a man older than 75 with active or convalescent COVID-19. Both conserved end residues are part of each CDR3. A D gene is named only where the DNA matches it firmly. The listing skips clone size in some rows; elsewhere it reads once, few, many or a size class.

D	size	V	J	DNA	CDR3
TRBD1	.	TRBV3-1/TRBV3-2	TRBJ1-1	TGTGCCAGCAGCCAAGATAGGAGGACAGGGATTACTTTCTTT	CASSQDRRTGITFF
.	.	TRBV19	TRBJ2-7	TGTGCCAGTAGTATTGAGTTGCGCGGCAGGGGCTACTACGAGCAGTACTTC	CASSIELRGRGYYEQYF
.	once	TRBV18	TRBJ2-7	TGTGCCAGCTCACCAGGTGGGCTGAACTACGAGCAGTACTTC	CASSPGGLNYEQYF
.	.	TRBV6-1	TRBJ1-2	TGTGCCAGCAGTGAAGGAGGCTATGGCTACACCTTC	CASSEGGYGYTF
TRBD2	.	TRBV7-2	TRBJ2-5	TGTGCCAGCAGCCCAGACTTGGCTAGCGGGGGGACCGAGACCCAGTACTTC	CASSPDLASGGTETQYF
.	.	TRBV2	TRBJ2-1	TGTGCCAGCAGTGACAGGGCAGCACCCTTATCCCGTCAGTTCTTC	CASSDRAAPLSRQFF
.	.	TRBV28	TRBJ1-5	TGTGCCAGCAGCATCCCGGGACTGTTCCACCAGCATTTT	CASSIPGLFHQHF
TRBD1	.	TRBV6-5	TRBJ1-2	TGTGCCAGCAGTTTGGACAGGGCGCACTATGGCTACACCTTC	CASSLDRAHYGYTF
.	.	TRBV28	TRBJ1-4	TGTGCCAGCAGGAAACAGGGCCGGGTTGAAAAACTGTTTTTT	CASRKQGRVEKLFF
TRBD2	.	TRBV7-6	TRBJ2-3	TGTGCCAGCAGCTTAAGCAGCGGGAGACACACAGATACGCAGTATTTT	CASSLSSGRHTDTQYF
TRBD2	few	TRBV5-4	TRBJ2-1	TGTGCCAGCAGCTCCGGGACTACCTTCAATGAGCAGTTCTTC	CASSSGTTFNEQFF
.	.	TRBV28	TRBJ1-5	TGTGCCAGCAGTTGGGGAGCGGGGGGGGATAGCAATCAGCCCCAGCATTTT	CASSWGAGGDSNQPQHF
.	.	TRBV7-9	TRBJ2-5	TGTGCCAGCAGCACCCTTAACCGAGGGCCGGTCGGAGAGACCCAGTACTTC	CASSTLNRGPVGETQYF
.	.	TRBV29-1	TRBJ1-1	TGCAGCGTTGATTTGTTGCAGGGGAACACTGAAGCTTTCTTT	CSVDLLQGNTEAFF